The rows below give T cell receptor beta chains drawn from one sample of a study of long-term antiretroviral therapy in people with HIV. Profiled with immunoSEQ multiplex PCR; TCRdb holds only in-frame clones, not every one. Of approximately 24,000 clones in the sample, approximately 84% are singletons; the top ten hold about 4.4%. This material consisted of unsorted PBMCs, taken roughly 6.1 years after starting antiretroviral therapy. Source of these receptors: a man aged 25-45 years with HIV. Each CDR3 is given with its conserved first and last residue. The order of the fields is CDR3 DNA, CDR3 protein, V gene, D gene, J gene. The D gene is left open where the match is weak.

DNA: TGTGCCAGCAGTTCCCCGGACAGGGGTTTCGAGCAGTACTTC
CDR3: CASSSPDRGFEQYF
V: TRBV27
D: TRBD1
J: TRBJ2-7

DNA: TGTGCCAGCAGCCAAGGTCAGGGCTCCTACGAGCAGTACTTC
CDR3: CASSQGQGSYEQYF
V: TRBV4-2
D: .
J: TRBJ2-7

DNA: TGTGCCAGCAGCTTCCCGAGCGCAGATACGCAGTATTTT
CDR3: CASSFPSADTQYF
V: TRBV7-9
D: .
J: TRBJ2-3

DNA: TGTGCCAGCAGTCTGGGACAGAACTACGAGCAGTACTTC
CDR3: CASSLGQNYEQYF
V: TRBV28
D: TRBD1
J: TRBJ2-7

DNA: TGTGCCAGCAGTTTATCTCCCCGAACAGGCGCCAAGCAGTACTTC
CDR3: CASSLSPRTGAKQYF
V: TRBV28
D: .
J: TRBJ2-7

DNA: TGTGCCAGTAGAGCCTCTGGACTAGCGGGAGACTCCTACGAGCAGTACTTC
CDR3: CASRASGLAGDSYEQYF
V: TRBV19
D: TRBD2
J: TRBJ2-7

DNA: TGTGCCAGTAGTATGGGGGCCCGGGGTCAGCCCCAGCATTTT
CDR3: CASSMGARGQPQHF
V: TRBV19
D: .
J: TRBJ1-5

DNA: TGTGCCAGCAGTTTGACGAGCGGGAGTGAATATTTGGGTTACAATGAGCAGTTCTTC
CDR3: CASSLTSGSEYLGYNEQFF
V: TRBV28
D: TRBD2
J: TRBJ2-1

DNA: TGTGCCAGCACCGACTTGACCTGGGACAGCGCAACTAATGAAAAACTGTTTTTT
CDR3: CASTDLTWDSATNEKLFF
V: TRBV28
D: TRBD1
J: TRBJ1-4

DNA: TGTGCCAGCAGTCCGGGGGGCAGGGGGAATTCTGGGGCCAACGTCCTGACTTTC
CDR3: CASSPGGRGNSGANVLTF
V: TRBV28
D: .
J: TRBJ2-6

DNA: TGCGCCAGCAGCCAGAACTCTGGGGCCAACGTCCTGACTTTC
CDR3: CASSQNSGANVLTF
V: TRBV4-1
D: .
J: TRBJ2-6

DNA: TGTGCCAGCAGTCGCCCCAACGAGCAGTACTTC
CDR3: CASSRPNEQYF
V: TRBV28
D: .
J: TRBJ2-7

DNA: TGTGCCAGCAGTTCTGGGGCCCTAAGCATTAACTATGGCTACACCTTC
CDR3: CASSSGALSINYGYTF
V: TRBV27
D: .
J: TRBJ1-2

DNA: TGTGCCAGCAGCCCCGCCTACTATGGCTACACCTTC
CDR3: CASSPAYYGYTF
V: TRBV9
D: .
J: TRBJ1-2